A single sample is the source of the 4 T cell receptor beta chains below, sequenced in a study of blood T cell repertoires in COVID-19. Only in-frame clones appear in the TCRdb table, and some are missing; sequencing was by immunoSEQ multiplex PCR. The sample has approximately 210,000 clones, approximately 91% seen once. Material: peripheral blood. The receptor set was obtained from a woman aged 40 to 50 with acute or convalescent COVID-19.

The chain carries TRBV5-1 and TRBJ1-1, with D possibly being TRBD1 (6 bases). The germline gives CDR1 SGHRS, CDR2 YFSETQ. V lost 3 bases and J 2 bases, leaving 20 bases between the germline ends. This CDR3 contains 17 residues. CDR3 nucleotide sequence: TGCGCCAGCAGCTACGGAAGGGGGACAACCATAAACACTGAAGCTTTCTTT. Its protein product is CASSYGRGTTINTEAFF.

This clone appeared a few times. The rearrangement links TRBV3-1 (or the pseudogene TRBV3-2) to TRBJ1-6; D may be TRBD1 (6 bases). Germline CDR1 and CDR2: LGHDT and YNNKEL (reference sequence). Trimming shortened V by 2 bases and J by 9 bases, and 11 bases separated the two germline ends. The CDR3 consists of 14 residues. The CDR3 region has the DNA TGTGCCAGCAGCCAACAGAGGGGGGGTTCACCCCTCCACTTT. Protein: CASSQQRGGSPLHF.

The chain is built from TRBV9 and TRBJ1-1, with 7 bases that match TRBD1. CDR1 SGDLS and CDR2 YYNGEE come from the germline V gene. This CDR3 has 15 amino acids. Losses at the gene ends were 0 bases for V and 5 bases for J; bases not matched to a gene: 7. CDR3 sequence reads: CASSVGGGVWTEAFF. The CDR3 bases are TGTGCCAGCAGCGTAGGAGGGGGCGTTTGGACTGAAGCTTTCTTT.

V and J are TRBV10-3 and TRBJ1-2; tentatively, D is TRBD1 (5 bases). The CDR3 consists of 13 residues. Germline V gene sequence: CDR1 ENHRY, CDR2 SYGVKD. V shed 0 bases and J shed 9 bases, with 11 bases lying between them. The CDR3 bases are TGTGCCATCAGTGAGTCCTTGACAGAAAGCTACACCTTC. Translation: CAISESLTESYTF.